The clone carrying this TCR beta chain turned up a few times. The source of the sample is a study of blood T cell repertoires in COVID-19. The CDR3 is made up of 16 amino acids. CDR1 and CDR2 from the germline V gene are SGHVS and FQNEAQ. Losses at the gene ends were 4 bases for V and 5 bases for J; bases not matched to a gene: 7. Measured with immunoSEQ multiplex PCR; TCRdb has only the in-frame clones, and not every one. The sample records about 230,000 clones, 89% being singletons. The receptor's source is a woman aged 25 to 45 with acute COVID-19. Sequenced input: PBMCs or T cells enriched from blood (not recorded which). The V gene is TRBV7-8, the J gene TRBJ1-6, with 8 bases identical to TRBD1. The CDR3 DNA reads as TGTGCCAGCAGCTATCAAAGGACAGGGAATAATTCACCCCTCCACTTT. This sequence encodes CASSYQRTGNNSPLHF.